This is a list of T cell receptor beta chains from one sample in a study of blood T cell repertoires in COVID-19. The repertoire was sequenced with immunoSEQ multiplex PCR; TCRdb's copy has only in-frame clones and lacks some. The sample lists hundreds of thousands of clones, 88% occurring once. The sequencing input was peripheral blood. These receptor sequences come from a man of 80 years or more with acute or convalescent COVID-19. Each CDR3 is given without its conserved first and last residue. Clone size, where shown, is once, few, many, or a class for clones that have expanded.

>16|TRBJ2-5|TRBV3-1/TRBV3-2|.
ASSPGLQPRGGQETQY
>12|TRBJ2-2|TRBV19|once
ASSMNTNTGELF
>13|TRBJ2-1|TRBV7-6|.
ASASGGPRLDEQF
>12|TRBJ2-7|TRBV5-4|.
ASSPRQGFYEQY
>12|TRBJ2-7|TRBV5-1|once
ASSLGPGSYEQY
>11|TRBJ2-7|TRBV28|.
ASSFAQAYEQY
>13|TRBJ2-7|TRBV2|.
ASRFQREPSYEQY
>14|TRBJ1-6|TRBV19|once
ASSISTGAFNSPLH
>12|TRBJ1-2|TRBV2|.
ASSLTGQLYGYT
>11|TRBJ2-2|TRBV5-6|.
ASSVRGTGELF
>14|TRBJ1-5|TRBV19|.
ASSMVPGTVNQPQH
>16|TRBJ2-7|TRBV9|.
ASSSPRDGTGSTYEQY
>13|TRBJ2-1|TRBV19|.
ASSILAGVRNEQF
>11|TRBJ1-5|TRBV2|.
ASRPTGYQPQH
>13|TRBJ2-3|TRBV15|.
ATSMEGTSTDTQY
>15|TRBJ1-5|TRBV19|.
ASSNPRTYRGNQPQH
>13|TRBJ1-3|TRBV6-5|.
ASSSTDRTGNTIY
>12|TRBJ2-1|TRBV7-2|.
ASSLNLLYNEQF
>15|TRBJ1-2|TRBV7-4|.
ASSPGTVFRANYGYT
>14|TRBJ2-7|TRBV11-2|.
ASSFYPPGAWNEQY
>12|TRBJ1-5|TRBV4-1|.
ASSQDSGREPQH
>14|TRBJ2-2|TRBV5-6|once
ASSRFARMNTGELF
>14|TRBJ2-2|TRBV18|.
ASSPIVFANTGELF
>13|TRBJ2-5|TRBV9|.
ASSVGAGPQETQY
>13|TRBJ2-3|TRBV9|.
ASSVGRGSTDTQY
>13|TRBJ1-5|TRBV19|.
ASSIIIHSNQPQH
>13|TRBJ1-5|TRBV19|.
ASSMMAGNNQPQH
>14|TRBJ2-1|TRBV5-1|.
ASSLGVGSSYNEQF
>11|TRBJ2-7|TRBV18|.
ASSRTGGNEQY